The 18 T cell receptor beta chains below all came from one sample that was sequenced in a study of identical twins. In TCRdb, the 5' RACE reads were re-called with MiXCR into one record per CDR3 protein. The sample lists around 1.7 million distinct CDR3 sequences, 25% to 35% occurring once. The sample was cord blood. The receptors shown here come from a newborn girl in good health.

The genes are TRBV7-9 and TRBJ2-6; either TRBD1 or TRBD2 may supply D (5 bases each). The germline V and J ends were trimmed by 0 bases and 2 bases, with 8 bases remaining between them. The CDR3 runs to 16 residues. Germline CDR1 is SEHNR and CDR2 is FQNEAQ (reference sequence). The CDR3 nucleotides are TGTGCCAGCAGCTTAGCCGGGGCTACTGGGGCCAACGTCCTGACTTTC. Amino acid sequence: CASSLAGATGANVLTF. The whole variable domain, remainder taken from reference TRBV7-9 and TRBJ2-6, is DTGVSQNPRHKITKRGQNVTFRCDPISEHNRLYWYRQTLGQGPEFLTYFQNEAQLEKSRLLSDRFSAERPKGSFSTLEIQRTEQGDSAMYLCASSLAGATGANVLTFGAGSRLTVL.

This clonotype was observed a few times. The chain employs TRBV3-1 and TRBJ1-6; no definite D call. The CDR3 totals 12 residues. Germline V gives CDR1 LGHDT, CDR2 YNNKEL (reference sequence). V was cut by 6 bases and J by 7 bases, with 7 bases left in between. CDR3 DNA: TGTGCCAGCAGGCGCTTCAATTCACCCCTCCACTTT. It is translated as CASRRFNSPLHF.

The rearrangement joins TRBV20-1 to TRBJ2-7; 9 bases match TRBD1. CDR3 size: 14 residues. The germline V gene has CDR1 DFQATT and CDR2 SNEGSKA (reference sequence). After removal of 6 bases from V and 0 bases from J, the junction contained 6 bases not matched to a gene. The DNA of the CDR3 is TGCAGTGCCGAGACAGGGGGGGGCTCCTACGAGCAGTACTTC. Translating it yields CSAETGGGSYEQYF.

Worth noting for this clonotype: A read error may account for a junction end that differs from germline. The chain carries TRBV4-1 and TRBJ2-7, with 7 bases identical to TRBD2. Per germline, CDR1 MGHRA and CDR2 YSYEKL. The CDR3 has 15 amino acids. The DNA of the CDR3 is TGCGCCAGCAGCCAAGAGGACTGGAGGGACTACGTGCAGTACTTC. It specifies CASSQEDWRDYVQYF.

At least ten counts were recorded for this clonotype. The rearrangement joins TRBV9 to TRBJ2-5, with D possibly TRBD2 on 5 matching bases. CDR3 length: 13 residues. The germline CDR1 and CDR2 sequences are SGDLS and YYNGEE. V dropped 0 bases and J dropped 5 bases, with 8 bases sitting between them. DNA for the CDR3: TGTGCCAGCAGCGTAGGAGGGATCGAGACCCAGTACTTC. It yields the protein CASSVGGIETQYF.

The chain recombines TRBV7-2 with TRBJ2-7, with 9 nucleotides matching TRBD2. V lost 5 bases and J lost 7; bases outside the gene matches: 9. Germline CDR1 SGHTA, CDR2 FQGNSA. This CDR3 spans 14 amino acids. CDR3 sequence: CASSVRGGVPEQYF. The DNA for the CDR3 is TGTGCCAGCAGCGTGCGGGGGGGGGTTCCGGAGCAGTACTTC. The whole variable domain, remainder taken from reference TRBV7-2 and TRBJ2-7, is GAGVSQSPSNKVTEKGKDVELRCDPISGHTALYWYRQSLGQGLEFLIYFQGNSAPDKSGLPSDRFSAERTGGSVSTLTIQRTQQEDSAVYLCASSVRGGVPEQYFGPGTRLTVT.

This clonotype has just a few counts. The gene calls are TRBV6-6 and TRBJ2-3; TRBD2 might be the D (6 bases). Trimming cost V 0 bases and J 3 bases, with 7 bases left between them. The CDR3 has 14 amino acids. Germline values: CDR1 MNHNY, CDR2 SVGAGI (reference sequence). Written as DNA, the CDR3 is TGTGCCAGCAGTTACTCGCGGGAAACAGATACGCAGTATTTT. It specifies CASSYSRETDTQYF.

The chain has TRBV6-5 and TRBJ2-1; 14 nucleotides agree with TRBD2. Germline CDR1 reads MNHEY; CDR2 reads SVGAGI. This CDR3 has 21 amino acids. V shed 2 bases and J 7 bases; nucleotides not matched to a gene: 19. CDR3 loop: CASSYTTPGLAGEGVWNEQFF. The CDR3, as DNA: TGTGCCAGCAGTTACACCACCCCGGGACTAGCGGGAGAGGGGGTATGGAATGAGCAGTTCTTC.

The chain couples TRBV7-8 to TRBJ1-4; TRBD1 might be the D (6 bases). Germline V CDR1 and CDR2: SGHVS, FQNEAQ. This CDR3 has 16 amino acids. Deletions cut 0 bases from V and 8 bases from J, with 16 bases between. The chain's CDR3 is CASSLARGGAKEKLFF. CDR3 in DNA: TGTGCCAGCAGCTTAGCGCGTGGGGGGGCAAAGGAAAAACTGTTTTTT.

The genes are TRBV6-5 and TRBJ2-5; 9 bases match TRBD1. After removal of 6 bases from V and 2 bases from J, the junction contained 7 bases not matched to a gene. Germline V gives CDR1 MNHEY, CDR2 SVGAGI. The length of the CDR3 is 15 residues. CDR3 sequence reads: CASSEQGALQETQYF. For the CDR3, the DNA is TGTGCCAGCAGCGAACAGGGGGCGCTACAAGAGACCCAGTACTTC.

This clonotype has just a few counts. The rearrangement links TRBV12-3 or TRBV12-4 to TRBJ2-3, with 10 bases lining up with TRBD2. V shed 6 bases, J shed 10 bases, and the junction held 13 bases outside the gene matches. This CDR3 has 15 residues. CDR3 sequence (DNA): TGTGCCAGCAGAGATTCTAGCGGGAGCCGCAATGCGCAGTATTTT. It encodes CASRDSSGSRNAQYF.

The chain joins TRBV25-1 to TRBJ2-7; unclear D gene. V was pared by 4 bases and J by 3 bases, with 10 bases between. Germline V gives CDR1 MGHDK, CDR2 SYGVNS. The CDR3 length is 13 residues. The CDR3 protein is CASSGGRRYEQYF. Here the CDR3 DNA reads TGTGCCAGCAGTGGAGGACGCCGCTACGAGCAGTACTTC.

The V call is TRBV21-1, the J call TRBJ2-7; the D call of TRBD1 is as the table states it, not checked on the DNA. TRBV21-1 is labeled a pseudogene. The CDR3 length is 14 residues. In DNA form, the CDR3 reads TGTGCCAGCAGCGCAAAACAGGGGGTCTACGAGCAGTACTTC. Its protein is CASSAKQGVYEQYF.

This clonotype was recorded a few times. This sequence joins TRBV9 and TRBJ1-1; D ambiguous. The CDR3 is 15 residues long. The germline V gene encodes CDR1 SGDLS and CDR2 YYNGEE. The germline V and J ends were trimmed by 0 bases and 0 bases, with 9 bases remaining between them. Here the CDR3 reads CASSVGFTVNTEAFF. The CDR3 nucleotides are TGTGCCAGCAGCGTAGGCTTCACGGTGAACACTGAAGCTTTCTTT.

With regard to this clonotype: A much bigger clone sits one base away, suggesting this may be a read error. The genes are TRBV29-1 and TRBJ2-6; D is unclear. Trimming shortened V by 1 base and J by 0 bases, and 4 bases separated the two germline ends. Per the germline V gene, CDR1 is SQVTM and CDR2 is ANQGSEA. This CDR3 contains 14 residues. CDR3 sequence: CSVEGASGANVLTF. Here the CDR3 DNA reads TGCAGCGTTGAAGGGGCCTCTGGGGCCAACGTCCTGACTTTC.

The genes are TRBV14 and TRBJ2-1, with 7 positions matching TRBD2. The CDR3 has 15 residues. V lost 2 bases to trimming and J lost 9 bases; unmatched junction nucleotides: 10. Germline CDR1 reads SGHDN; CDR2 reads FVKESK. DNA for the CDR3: TGTGCCAGCAGCCAAAATAAGTATGGCGGGAGTGAGCAGTTCTTC. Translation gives CASSQNKYGGSEQFF.

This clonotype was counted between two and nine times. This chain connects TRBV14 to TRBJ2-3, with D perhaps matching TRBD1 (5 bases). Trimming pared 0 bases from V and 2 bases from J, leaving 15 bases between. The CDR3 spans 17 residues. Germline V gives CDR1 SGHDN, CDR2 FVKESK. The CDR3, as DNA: TGTGCCAGCAGCCAAGAGAGAAGGGGAACACACACAGATACGCAGTATTTT. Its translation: CASSQERRGTHTDTQYF.

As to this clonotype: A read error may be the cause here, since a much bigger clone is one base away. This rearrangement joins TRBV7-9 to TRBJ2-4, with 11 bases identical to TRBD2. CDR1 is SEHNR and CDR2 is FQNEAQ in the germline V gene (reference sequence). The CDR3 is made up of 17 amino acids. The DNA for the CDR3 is TGTGCCAACAGCTCCGGGACTAGCGGAACTTACAAAAACATTCAGTACTTC. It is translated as CANSSGTSGTYKNIQYF.